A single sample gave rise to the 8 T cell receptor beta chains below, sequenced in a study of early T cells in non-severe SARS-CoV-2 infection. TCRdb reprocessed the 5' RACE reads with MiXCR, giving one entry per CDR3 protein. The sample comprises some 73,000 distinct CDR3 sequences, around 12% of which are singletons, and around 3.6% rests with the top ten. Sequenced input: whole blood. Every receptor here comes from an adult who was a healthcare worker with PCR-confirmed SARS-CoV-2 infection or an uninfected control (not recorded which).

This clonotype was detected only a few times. CDR3 nucleotides: TGTGCCAGCAGTTTACAACTCAAAAGGGGCCCAGAGACCCAGTACTTC. Its translation is CASSLQLKRGPETQYF. The chain has TRBV28 and TRBJ2-5; possibly TRBD1 for D (5 bases). Germline V gives CDR1 MDHEN, CDR2 SYDVKM. This CDR3 comprises 16 residues. V lost 2 bases to trimming and J lost 4 bases, with 17 bases between them.

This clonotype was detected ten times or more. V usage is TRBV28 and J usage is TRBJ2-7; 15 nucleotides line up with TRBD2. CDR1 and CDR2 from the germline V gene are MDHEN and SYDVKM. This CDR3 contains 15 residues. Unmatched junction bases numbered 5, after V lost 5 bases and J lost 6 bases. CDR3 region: CASSPPGLAGGEQYF. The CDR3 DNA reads TGTGCCAGCAGTCCCCCGGGACTAGCGGGAGGCGAGCAGTACTTC.

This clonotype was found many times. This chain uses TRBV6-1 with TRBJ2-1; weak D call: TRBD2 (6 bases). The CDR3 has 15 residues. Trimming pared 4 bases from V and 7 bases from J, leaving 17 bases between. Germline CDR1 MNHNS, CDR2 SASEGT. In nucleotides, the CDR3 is TGTGCCAGCAGTGGGGGGGTAGACAAAGGGAATGAGCAGTTCTTC. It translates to CASSGGVDKGNEQFF.

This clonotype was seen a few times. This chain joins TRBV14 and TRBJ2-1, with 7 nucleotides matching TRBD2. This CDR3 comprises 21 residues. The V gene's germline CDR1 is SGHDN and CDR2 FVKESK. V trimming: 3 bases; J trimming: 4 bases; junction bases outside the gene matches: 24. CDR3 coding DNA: TGTGCCAGCAGCCACCATACGTTCGGGGCGCGGGGCGGGAGTCGGTACAATGAGCAGTTCTTC. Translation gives CASSHHTFGARGGSRYNEQFF.

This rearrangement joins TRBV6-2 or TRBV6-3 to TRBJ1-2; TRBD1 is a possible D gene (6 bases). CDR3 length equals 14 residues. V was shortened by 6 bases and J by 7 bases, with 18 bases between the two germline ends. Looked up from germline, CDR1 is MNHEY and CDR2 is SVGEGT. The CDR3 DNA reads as TGTGCCAGCAGACTCGTGGGGGGGGCAGCTGGCTACACCTTC. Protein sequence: CASRLVGGAAGYTF.

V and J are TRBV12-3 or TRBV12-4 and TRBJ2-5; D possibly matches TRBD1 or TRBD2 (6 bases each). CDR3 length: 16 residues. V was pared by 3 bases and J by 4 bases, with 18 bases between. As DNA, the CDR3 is TGTGCCAGCAGTTTGAGGGGGAGGATTACAGGAGAGACCCAGTACTTC. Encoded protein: CASSLRGRITGETQYF.

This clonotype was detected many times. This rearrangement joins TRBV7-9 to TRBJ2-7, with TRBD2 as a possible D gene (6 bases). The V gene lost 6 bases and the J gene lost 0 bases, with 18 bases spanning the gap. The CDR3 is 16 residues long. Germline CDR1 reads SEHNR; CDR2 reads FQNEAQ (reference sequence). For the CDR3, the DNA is TGTGCCAGCAGTTTGGACCTAGGACTAACCTCCTACGAGCAGTACTTC. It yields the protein CASSLDLGLTSYEQYF.

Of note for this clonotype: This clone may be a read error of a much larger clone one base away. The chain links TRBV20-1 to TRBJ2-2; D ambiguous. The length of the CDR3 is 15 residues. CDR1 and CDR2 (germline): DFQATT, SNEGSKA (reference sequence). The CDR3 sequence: CGARDPLDPTGELFF. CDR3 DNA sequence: TGCGGTGCTAGAGACCCCCTAGACCCCACCGGGGAGCTGTTTTTT.